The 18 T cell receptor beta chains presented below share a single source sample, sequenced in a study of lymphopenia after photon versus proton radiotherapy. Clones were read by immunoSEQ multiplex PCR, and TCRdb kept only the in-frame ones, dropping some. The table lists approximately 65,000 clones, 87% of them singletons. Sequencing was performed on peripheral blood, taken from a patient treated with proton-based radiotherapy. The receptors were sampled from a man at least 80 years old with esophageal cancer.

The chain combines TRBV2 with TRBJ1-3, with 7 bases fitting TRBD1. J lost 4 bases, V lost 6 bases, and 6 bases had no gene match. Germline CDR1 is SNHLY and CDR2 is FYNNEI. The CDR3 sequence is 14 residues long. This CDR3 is CASREGATGNTIYF. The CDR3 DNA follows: TGTGCCAGCAGGGAGGGGGCAACGGGAAACACCATATATTTT.

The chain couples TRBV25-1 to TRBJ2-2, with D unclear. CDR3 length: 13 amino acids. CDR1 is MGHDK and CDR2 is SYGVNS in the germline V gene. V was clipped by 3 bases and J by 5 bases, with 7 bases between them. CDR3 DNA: TGTGCCAGCAGTGATTCGGATACCGGGGAGCTGTTTTTT. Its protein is CASSDSDTGELFF.

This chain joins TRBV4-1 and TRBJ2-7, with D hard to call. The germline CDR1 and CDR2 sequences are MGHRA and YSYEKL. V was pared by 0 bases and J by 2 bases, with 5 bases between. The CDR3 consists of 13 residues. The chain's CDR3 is CASSQDETYEQYF. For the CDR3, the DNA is TGCGCCAGCAGCCAAGATGAAACCTACGAGCAGTACTTC.

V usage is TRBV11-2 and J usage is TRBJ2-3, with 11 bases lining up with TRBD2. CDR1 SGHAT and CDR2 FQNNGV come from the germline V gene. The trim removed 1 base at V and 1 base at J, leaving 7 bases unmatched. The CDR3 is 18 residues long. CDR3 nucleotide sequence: TGTGCCAGCAGCTTAGTTCCTAGCGGGGGGTGGGGCACAGATACGCAGTATTTT. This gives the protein CASSLVPSGGWGTDTQYF. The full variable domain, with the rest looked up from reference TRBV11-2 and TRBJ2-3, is EAGVAQSPRYKIIEKRQSVAFWCNPISGHATLYWYQQILGQGPKLLIQFQNNGVVDDSQLPKDRFSAERLKGVDSTLKIQPAKLEDSAVYLCASSLVPSGGWGTDTQYFGPGTRLTVL.

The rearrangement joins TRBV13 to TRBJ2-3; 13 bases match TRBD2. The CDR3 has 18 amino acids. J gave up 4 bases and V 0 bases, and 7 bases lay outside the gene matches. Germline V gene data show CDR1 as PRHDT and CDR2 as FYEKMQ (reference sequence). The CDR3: CASSLGGLAGVSPDTQYF. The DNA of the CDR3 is TGTGCCAGCAGCTTAGGAGGACTAGCGGGAGTTAGTCCAGATACGCAGTATTTT.

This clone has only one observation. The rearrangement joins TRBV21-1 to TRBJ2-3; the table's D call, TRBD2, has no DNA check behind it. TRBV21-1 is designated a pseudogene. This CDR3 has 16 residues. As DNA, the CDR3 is TGTGCCAGCAGACCCACTAGCGAGACTAGCACAGATACGCAGTATTTT. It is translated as CASRPTSETSTDTQYF.

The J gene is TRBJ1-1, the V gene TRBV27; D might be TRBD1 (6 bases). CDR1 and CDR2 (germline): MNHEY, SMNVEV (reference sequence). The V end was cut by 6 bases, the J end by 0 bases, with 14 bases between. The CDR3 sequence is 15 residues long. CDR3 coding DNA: TGTGCCAGCAGCTTGGGACAACCTATGAACACTGAAGCTTTCTTT. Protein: CASSLGQPMNTEAFF.

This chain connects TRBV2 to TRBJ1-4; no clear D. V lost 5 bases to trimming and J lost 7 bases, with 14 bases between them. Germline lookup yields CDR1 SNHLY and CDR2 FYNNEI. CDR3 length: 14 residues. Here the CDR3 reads CASSLGRSGEKLFF. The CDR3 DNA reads TGTGCCAGCAGTTTGGGCCGATCGGGTGAAAAACTGTTTTTT.

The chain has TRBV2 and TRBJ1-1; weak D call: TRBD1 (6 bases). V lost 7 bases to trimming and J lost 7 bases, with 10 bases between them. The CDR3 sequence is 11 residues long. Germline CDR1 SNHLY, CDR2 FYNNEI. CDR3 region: CASNRGGEAFF. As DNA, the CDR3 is TGTGCCAGCAATAGGGGGGGTGAAGCTTTCTTT.

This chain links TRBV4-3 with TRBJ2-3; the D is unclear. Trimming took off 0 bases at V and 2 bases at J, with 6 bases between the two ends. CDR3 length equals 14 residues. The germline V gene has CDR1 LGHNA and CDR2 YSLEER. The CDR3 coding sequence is TGCGCCAGCAGCCAAGATAGCACCACAGATACGCAGTATTTT. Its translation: CASSQDSTTDTQYF.

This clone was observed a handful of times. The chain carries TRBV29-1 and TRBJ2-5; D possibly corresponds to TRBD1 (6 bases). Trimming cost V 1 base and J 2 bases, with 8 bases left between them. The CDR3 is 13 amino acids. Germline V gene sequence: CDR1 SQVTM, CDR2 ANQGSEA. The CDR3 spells CSVEVGAQETQYF. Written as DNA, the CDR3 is TGCAGCGTTGAAGTGGGGGCTCAAGAGACCCAGTACTTC. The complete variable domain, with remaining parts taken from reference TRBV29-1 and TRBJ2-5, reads SAVISQKPSRDICQRGTSLTIQCQVDSQVTMMFWYRQQPGQSLTLIATANQGSEATYESGFVIDKFPISRPNLTFSTLTVSNMSPEDSSIYLCSVEVGAQETQYFGPGTRLLVL.

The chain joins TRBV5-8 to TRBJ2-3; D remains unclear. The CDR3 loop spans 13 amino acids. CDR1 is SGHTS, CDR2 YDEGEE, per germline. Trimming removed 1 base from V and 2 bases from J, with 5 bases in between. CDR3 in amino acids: CASSLTYTDTQYF. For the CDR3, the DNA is TGTGCCAGCAGCTTGACCTACACAGATACGCAGTATTTT.

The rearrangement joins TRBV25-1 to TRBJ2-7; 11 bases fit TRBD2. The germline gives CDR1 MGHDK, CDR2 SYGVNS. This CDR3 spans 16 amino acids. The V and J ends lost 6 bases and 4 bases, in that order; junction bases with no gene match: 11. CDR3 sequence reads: CASRGLSGRASYEQYF. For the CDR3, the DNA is TGTGCCAGCAGGGGCCTTAGCGGGAGGGCCTCTTACGAGCAGTACTTC.

The CDR3 bases are TGCGCCAGCAGCGCGCCGGGACTGAGCACAGATACGCAGTATTTT. Its translation: CASSAPGLSTDTQYF. The V gene is TRBV5-1, the J gene TRBJ2-3, with D possibly matching TRBD2 (6 bases). Deletions cut 4 bases from V and 0 bases from J, with 12 bases between. The CDR3 has 15 residues. Germline CDR1 and CDR2: SGHRS and YFSETQ.

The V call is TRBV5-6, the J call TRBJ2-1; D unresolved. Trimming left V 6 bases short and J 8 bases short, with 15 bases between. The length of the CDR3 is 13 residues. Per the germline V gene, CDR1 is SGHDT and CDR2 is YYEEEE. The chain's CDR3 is CASTDISHHEQFF. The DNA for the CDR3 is TGTGCCAGCACCGATATATCTCACCATGAGCAGTTCTTC. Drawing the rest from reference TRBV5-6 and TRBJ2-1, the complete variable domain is DAGVTQSPTHLIKTRGQQVTLRCSPKSGHDTVSWYQQALGQGPQFIFQYYEEEERQRGNFPDRFSGHQFPNYSSELNVNALLLGDSALYLCASTDISHHEQFFGPGTRLTVL.

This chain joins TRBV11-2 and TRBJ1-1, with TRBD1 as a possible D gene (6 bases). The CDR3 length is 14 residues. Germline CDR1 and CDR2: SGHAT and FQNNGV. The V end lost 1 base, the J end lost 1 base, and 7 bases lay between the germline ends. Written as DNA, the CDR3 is TGTGCCAGCAGCTTAGGGACAGCGAACACTGAAGCTTTCTTT. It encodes CASSLGTANTEAFF.

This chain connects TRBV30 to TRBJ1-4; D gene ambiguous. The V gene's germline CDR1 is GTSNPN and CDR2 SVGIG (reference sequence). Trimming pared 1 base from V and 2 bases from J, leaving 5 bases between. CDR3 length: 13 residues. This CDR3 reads CAWSGLTNEKLFF. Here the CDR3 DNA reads TGTGCCTGGAGTGGGCTGACTAATGAAAAACTGTTTTTT. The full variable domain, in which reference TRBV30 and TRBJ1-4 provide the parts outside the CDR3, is SQTIHQWPATLVQPVGSPLSLECTVEGTSNPNLYWYRQAAGRGLQLLFYSVGIGQISSEVPQNLSASRPQDRQFILSSKKLLLSDSGFYLCAWSGLTNEKLFFGSGTQLSVL.

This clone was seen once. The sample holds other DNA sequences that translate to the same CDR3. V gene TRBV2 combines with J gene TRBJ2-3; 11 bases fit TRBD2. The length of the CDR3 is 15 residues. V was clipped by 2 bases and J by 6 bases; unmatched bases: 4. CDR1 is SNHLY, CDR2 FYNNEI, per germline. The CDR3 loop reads CASSELAGGLDTQYF. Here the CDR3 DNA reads TGTGCCAGCAGTGAACTAGCGGGGGGTTTGGATACGCAGTATTTT.